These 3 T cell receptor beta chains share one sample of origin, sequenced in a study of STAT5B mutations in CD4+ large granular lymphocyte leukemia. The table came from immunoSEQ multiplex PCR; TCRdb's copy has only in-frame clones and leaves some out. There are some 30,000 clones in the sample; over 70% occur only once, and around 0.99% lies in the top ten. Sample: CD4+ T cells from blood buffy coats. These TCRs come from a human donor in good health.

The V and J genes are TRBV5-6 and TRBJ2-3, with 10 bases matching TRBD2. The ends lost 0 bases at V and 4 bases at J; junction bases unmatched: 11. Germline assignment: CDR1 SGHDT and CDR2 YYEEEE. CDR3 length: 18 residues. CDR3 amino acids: CASSLERGSSGGPDTQYF. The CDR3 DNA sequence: TGTGCCAGCAGCTTGGAAAGGGGGTCTAGCGGGGGTCCAGATACGCAGTATTTT. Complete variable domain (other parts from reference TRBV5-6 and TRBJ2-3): DAGVTQSPTHLIKTRGQQVTLRCSPKSGHDTVSWYQQALGQGPQFIFQYYEEEERQRGNFPDRFSGHQFPNYSSELNVNALLLGDSALYLCASSLERGSSGGPDTQYFGPGTRLTVL.

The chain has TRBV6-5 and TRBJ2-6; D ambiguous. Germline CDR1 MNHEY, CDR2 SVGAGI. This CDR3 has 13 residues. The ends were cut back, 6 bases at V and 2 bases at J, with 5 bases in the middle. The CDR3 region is CASRGTGANVLTF. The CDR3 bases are TGTGCCAGCAGGGGGACTGGGGCCAACGTCCTGACTTTC.

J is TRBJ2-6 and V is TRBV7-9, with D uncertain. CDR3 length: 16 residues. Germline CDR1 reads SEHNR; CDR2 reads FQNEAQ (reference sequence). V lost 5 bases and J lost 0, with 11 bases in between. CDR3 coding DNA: TGTGCCAGCAGCCCCCAGGTTCTCTCTGGGGCCAACGTCCTGACTTTC. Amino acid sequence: CASSPQVLSGANVLTF.